The present T cell receptor (beta chain) was sequenced within a study of PD-1 blockade in classical Hodgkin lymphoma. Produced via immunoSEQ multiplex PCR; TCRdb's table is partial and in-frame only. The sample lists 100,000 or so clones; 90% were seen once. Study-level points and caveats: With CD4+ cells, TCR diversity rose significantly by C4D1, but not with CD8+ cells.

Comment on this clone: Its antigen is currently unknown. Its ends do not fully match the called genes, so a read error is possible.

The time point denotes: cycle 4 day 1 (C4D1), after 6 weeks of nivolumab. Autologous stem cell transplantation was followed by relapse in every patient, and brentuximab vedotin exposure varied. The CDR3 contains 12 residues. CDR1 and CDR2 from the germline V gene are ENHRY and SYGVKD. The sequence derives from a human donor with classical Hodgkin lymphoma. The source material was peripheral blood mononuclear cells (PBMCs), sampled before the fourth cycle of nivolumab. This rearrangement joins TRBV10-3 to TRBJ1-3; D is ambiguous. The CDR3 DNA reads as TGTGCCATCAGCGGACCTGGGAACACCATATATTTT. Encoded protein: CAISGPGNTIYF.